This TCR beta chain was documented in a study of CD8+CD57+ T cells in acquired aplastic anemia. For the study at large: Sorted CD4+ and CD8+ cells gave an average of about 3 ug of DNA.

The use of genomic DNA as template underpinned the TCR beta VDJ and CDR3 profiling. Each CDR3 protein is one row after TCRdb ran MiXCR on the reads. This sample has roughly 190,000 distinct CDR3 sequences; approximately 50% occur once, and the top ten carry about 16%. Germline assignment: CDR1 SGHNT and CDR2 YENEEA. Trimming removed 6 bases from V and 0 bases from J; junction bases left unmatched: 6. This CDR3 spans 17 amino acids. The clonotype comes from a human donor in good health, serving as a control. This chain connects TRBV11-3 to TRBJ2-2, with 11 bases that match TRBD2. Sequenced sample: sorted CD4+, CD8+, or CD8+CD57+ T cells (not recorded which) from PBMCs. The DNA of the CDR3 is TGTGCCAGCAGTCAAACTAGCGGGGGAGCGAACACCGGGGAGCTGTTTTTT. Amino acids: CASSQTSGGANTGELFF.